This T cell receptor beta chain was recorded in a study of T-cell memory formation after mild COVID-19. Study-level results: Among contracting clones, CD4+ were mainly CM/EM and CD8+ enriched in EMRA.

From 5'RACE with constant-segment primers came TCR alpha and TCR beta cDNA libraries that carried sample barcodes and UMIs. Via MiXCR, TCRdb re-called the 5' RACE reads, giving one row per CDR3 protein. The repertoire holds hundreds of thousands of distinct CDR3 sequences, roughly 20% seen once, with 7.5% to 9.5% in the top ten. The CDR3 totals 13 residues. The ends lost 3 bases at V and 9 bases at J; junction bases unmatched: 3. Germline V CDR1 and CDR2: SEHNR, FQNEAQ (reference sequence). This clonotype was counted a few times. Its antigen is not known. Input material: PBMCs or a T cell subset sorted from them (not recorded which). The TCR sequence derives from an adult woman who had mild COVID-19 (a few samples of this study predate the infection). Cell type and time point are not known. J is TRBJ2-1 and V is TRBV7-9; the match to TRBD1 covers 9 bases. This CDR3 reads CASSFTGGGEQFF. The DNA of the CDR3 is TGTGCCAGCAGCTTCACAGGGGGCGGTGAGCAGTTCTTC.